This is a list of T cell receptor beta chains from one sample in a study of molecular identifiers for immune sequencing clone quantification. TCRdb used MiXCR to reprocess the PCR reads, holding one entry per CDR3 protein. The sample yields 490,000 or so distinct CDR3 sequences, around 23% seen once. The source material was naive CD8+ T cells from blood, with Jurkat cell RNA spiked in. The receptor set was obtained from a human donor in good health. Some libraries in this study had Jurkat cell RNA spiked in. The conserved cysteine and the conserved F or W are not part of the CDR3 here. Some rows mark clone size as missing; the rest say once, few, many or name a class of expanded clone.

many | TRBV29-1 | SVLSMMTENTEAF
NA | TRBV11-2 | ASRSGQLKNEELF
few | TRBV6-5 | ASSHGGGANEQF
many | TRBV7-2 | ASSFRSATYEQY
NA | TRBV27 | ASSLIRSYEQY
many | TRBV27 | ASSPLRTGNYGYT
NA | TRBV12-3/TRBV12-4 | ASSLSISIVNTEAF
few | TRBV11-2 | ASSSSGISYNEQF
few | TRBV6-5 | ASSLGTGVFQY
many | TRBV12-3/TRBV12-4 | ASSPSRQGSNEKLF
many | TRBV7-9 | ASSPPGQGNYEQY
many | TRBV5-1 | ASSLLGTGFHEQY
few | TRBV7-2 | ASSSDRVFIDGYT
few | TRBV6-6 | ASSDSAYNSPLH
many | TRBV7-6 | ASSQNTGANVLT
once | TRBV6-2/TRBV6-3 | ANSYSILAGGSYEQY
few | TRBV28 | ASSSPWGGQGADTQY
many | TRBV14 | ASSHSPHEQY
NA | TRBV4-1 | ASGQVRAYEQY
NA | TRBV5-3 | ASSSFWGQGVTDTQY
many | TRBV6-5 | ASSYPNPTGEGSTDTQY
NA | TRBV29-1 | SVEDLPTGRAGNNEQF
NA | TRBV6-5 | ASSYSEGMGNTIY
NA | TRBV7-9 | ASSARESNQPQH
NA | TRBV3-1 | ASSQGQGDGYT